The T cell receptor (beta chain) under discussion was sequenced for a study of blood T cell repertoires in COVID-19. Between the trimmed V and J ends, which lost 3 bases and 0 bases, there was a span of 14 bases. Germline V gives CDR1 MNHNS, CDR2 SASEGT. This CDR3 region has 17 residues. In the original analysis: Scientists estimated how many nucleated cells there were by amplifying reference gene primers. Clones were read by immunoSEQ multiplex PCR, and TCRdb kept only the in-frame ones, dropping some. V, J and clone size were drawn from that table, and D and trimming were deduced from the DNA. Counted here are some 400,000 clones, approximately 77% occurring once; the ten biggest clones make up roughly 1.1%.

The chain links TRBV6-1 to TRBJ1-4, with no clear D. The clonotype comes from a human donor with acute or convalescent COVID-19. The donor label of this sample is uncertain. Specimen: peripheral blood. The CDR3 sequence: CASSDRGSGATNEKLFF. In DNA form, the CDR3 reads TGTGCCAGCAGTGATCGAGGGAGTGGGGCAACTAATGAAAAACTGTTTTTT.